These 10 T cell receptor beta chains came from one sample sequenced in a study of T-cell reconstitution after alpha-beta-depleted transplantation in children. Researchers prepared the TCRbeta library using unique molecular identifiers, the study reports. Via MiXCR, TCRdb re-called the PCR reads, giving one row per CDR3 protein. The sample has 170,000 or so distinct CDR3 sequences, less than 8% seen once. This sample comprised PBMCs from the stem cell graft donor, obtained from the stem cell graft. These receptors came from a human donor who donated a stem cell graft to a child with Wiskott-Aldrich syndrome.

The sample holds many counts of this clonotype. This rearrangement joins TRBV7-2 to TRBJ2-4; possibly TRBD2 for D (5 bases). The CDR3 is made up of 13 amino acids. V lost 4 bases, J lost 5 bases, and 9 bases lay in between. Germline CDR1 SGHTA, CDR2 FQGNSA. The CDR3 coding sequence is TGTGCCAGCAGCTCCCGGACTGAAAACATTCAGTACTTC. Translation: CASSSRTENIQYF.

The genes are TRBV5-1 and TRBJ1-1; D gene unclear. Trimming shortened V by 2 bases and J by 5 bases, and 13 bases separated the two germline ends. The CDR3 sequence is 14 residues long. The germline CDR1 and CDR2 sequences are SGHRS and YFSETQ. The CDR3 nucleotides are TGCGCCAGCAGCTTTGGAGGTATCGGGACTGAAGCTTTCTTT. This gives the protein CASSFGGIGTEAFF.

This clonotype has a count of ten or more. The CDR3 DNA reads TGTGCCAGCAGTCCCTTACTAGCGATGGATACGCAGTATTTT. It codes for CASSPLLAMDTQYF. This chain connects TRBV12-3 or TRBV12-4 to TRBJ2-3, with 7 nucleotides matching TRBD2. The J segment lost 6 bases and the V segment lost 5 bases, leaving 8 bases of the junction unmatched. The CDR3 length is 14 residues.

As for this clonotype: This may come from a read error, since a much larger clone is one base off. J is TRBJ2-3 and V is TRBV5-1; TRBD2 aligns across 10 bases. CDR3 length equals 16 residues. Germline CDR1 SGHRS, CDR2 YFSETQ. For the CDR3, the DNA is TGCGCCAGCAGGCAAAGCGGGGGGGCAGGGACAGATACGCCGTATTTT. It encodes CASRQSGGAGTDTPYF.

The DNA of the CDR3 is TGCAGTGCTGAGCGGGGGGGGGACACAGATACGCAGTATTTT. This codes for CSAERGGDTDTQYF. V gene TRBV20-1 combines with J gene TRBJ2-3; the match to TRBD2 covers 10 bases. V gave up 5 bases and J gave up 2 bases; unmatched junction bases: 4. The CDR3 contains 14 residues. Germline V gene sequence: CDR1 DFQATT, CDR2 SNEGSKA (reference sequence).

This clonotype was recorded at least ten times. The CDR3, as DNA: TGTGCCAGCAGCTCCAGGGGGGGCCTAGATACGCAGTATTTT. Translated, it gives CASSSRGGLDTQYF. The rearrangement joins TRBV25-1 to TRBJ2-3; D could derive from TRBD1 or TRBD2 (7 bases each). Germline V gene data show CDR1 as MGHDK and CDR2 as SYGVNS. Deletions cut 6 bases from V and 5 bases from J, with 15 bases between. The CDR3 is 14 residues long.

This clonotype came up many times. At one boundary the junction diverges from the germline segment, which might be a read error. V usage is TRBV11-2 and J usage is TRBJ1-2; TRBD1 matches 7 bases. This CDR3 is built from 15 residues. Germline CDR1 reads SGHAT; CDR2 reads FQNNGV. This chain's CDR3 is CASSIELQGPYGYTF. The DNA for the CDR3 is TGTGCCAGCAGCATAGAGTTACAGGGGCCCTATGGCTACACCTTC.

In this sample, this clonotype turned up many times. Here the CDR3 reads CASSLLSYEQYF. DNA of the CDR3: TGTGCCAGCAGCCTCTTATCCTACGAGCAGTACTTC. This chain joins TRBV12-3 or TRBV12-4 and TRBJ2-7; D is uncertain. Trimming left V 6 bases short and J 1 base short, with 7 bases between. The CDR3 contains 12 residues.

This clonotype was seen many times. The J gene is TRBJ2-7, the V gene TRBV12-3 or TRBV12-4, with a tentative D call TRBD1 (6 bases). V lost 10 bases to trimming and J lost 3 bases, with 19 bases between them. The CDR3 has 14 amino acids. CDR3 DNA sequence: TGTGCCACCACTCACCGAGGACAGAGCTACGAGCAGTACTTC. Translation gives CATTHRGQSYEQYF.

This clonotype was observed many times. J is TRBJ1-4 and V is TRBV12-3 or TRBV12-4; 8 bases agree with TRBD1. The CDR3 has 15 amino acids. V lost 5 bases, J lost 8 bases, and 10 bases stayed unmatched. CDR3 sequence: CASSGLDRAREKLFF. The CDR3 DNA reads as TGTGCCAGCAGTGGACTGGACAGGGCCCGAGAAAAACTGTTTTTT.